These 14 T cell receptor beta chains came from one sample sequenced in a study of blood T cell repertoires in COVID-19. Using immunoSEQ multiplex PCR, the repertoire was profiled, and TCRdb retains in-frame clones only, with some absent. The profile shows 65,000 to 90,000 clones, around 81% of them singletons. Sequenced material: peripheral blood. Every receptor here comes from a human donor in a cohort sampled during active COVID-19.

This chain joins TRBV10-2 and TRBJ2-7, with 11 bases that match TRBD2. J gave up 6 bases and V 4 bases, and 5 bases lay outside the gene matches. This CDR3 region has 14 residues. Germline CDR1 is WSHSY and CDR2 is SAAADI. CDR3 DNA sequence: TGCGCCAGCAGTGTAGCGGGGGGGCCCCTCGAGCAGTACTTC. This sequence encodes CASSVAGGPLEQYF.

J is TRBJ2-1 and V is TRBV19, with TRBD2 identical over 9 bases. The CDR3 is 17 residues long. The ends lost 4 bases at V and 1 base at J; junction bases unmatched: 8. CDR1 and CDR2 (germline): LNHDA, SQIVND (reference sequence). CDR3 coding DNA: TGTGCCAGTAGTACCCGGGTAGCGGGGGCGTCCTACAATGAGCAGTTCTTC. Residues: CASSTRVAGASYNEQFF.

J is TRBJ1-2 and V is TRBV19; D is possibly TRBD1 (6 bases). The ends were cut back, 4 bases at V and 7 bases at J, with 10 bases in the middle. CDR1 and CDR2 from the germline V gene are LNHDA and SQIVND (reference sequence). The CDR3 covers 12 residues. The DNA of the CDR3 is TGTGCCAGTAGTAACAGGGTGGGTGGCTACACCTTC. It is translated as CASSNRVGGYTF.

As to this clone: One end of the junction fails to match germline, which may point to a read error. The J gene is TRBJ2-5, the V gene TRBV5-4, with D possibly TRBD1 on 6 matching bases. The CDR3 has 13 amino acids. Germline lookup yields CDR1 SGHNT and CDR2 YYREEE (reference sequence). CDR3 sequence (DNA): TGTGCCAGCAGCGCGGACAGTCAAGTGACCCAGTACTTC. Protein: CASSADSQVTQYF. The variable domain in full, with the rest retrieved from reference TRBV5-4 and TRBJ2-5, is ETGVTQSPTHLIKTRGQQVTLRCSSQSGHNTVSWYQQALGQGPQFIFQYYREEENGRGNFPPRFSGLQFPNYSSELNVNALELDDSALYLCASSADSQVTQYFGPGTRLLVL.

The chain combines TRBV2 with TRBJ2-5; 15 bases are shared with TRBD2. Germline V gene lookup returns CDR1 SNHLY and CDR2 FYNNEI. After removal of 8 bases from V and 4 bases from J, the junction contained 5 bases not matched to a gene. This CDR3 spans 15 amino acids. The CDR3 region is CASSRTSGGVETQYF. DNA for the CDR3: TGTGCCAGCTCTCGGACTAGCGGGGGGGTAGAGACCCAGTACTTC.

V is TRBV6-2 or TRBV6-3 and J is TRBJ2-5; TRBD2 matches 7 bases. The V gene's germline CDR1 is MNHEY and CDR2 SVGEGT. The CDR3 has 16 residues. V trimming: 4 bases; J trimming: 1 base; junction bases outside the gene matches: 9. The CDR3 DNA reads as TGTGCCAGCAGTTCCAGGCTGCGGGGGATCCAAGAGACCCAGTACTTC. Its translation: CASSSRLRGIQETQYF.

This sequence joins TRBV18 and TRBJ2-1; no clear D gene. The CDR3 has 13 amino acids. The germline V and J ends were trimmed by 0 bases and 6 bases, with 6 bases remaining between them. Germline V gives CDR1 KGHSH, CDR2 LQKENI. The CDR3: CASSPPGVNEQFF. The CDR3 DNA reads TGTGCCAGCTCACCACCAGGAGTCAATGAGCAGTTCTTC. The complete variable domain, with remaining parts taken from reference TRBV18 and TRBJ2-1, reads NAGVMQNPRHLVRRRGQEARLRCSPMKGHSHVYWYRQLPEEGLKFMVYLQKENIIDESGMPKERFSAEFPKEGPSILRIQQVVRGDSAAYFCASSPPGVNEQFFGPGTRLTVL.

In DNA form, the CDR3 reads TGTGCCAGCAGCCCCTACCCGACAGGGGATCAGCCCCAGCATTTT. Protein product: CASSPYPTGDQPQHF. The rearrangement uses TRBV7-8 and TRBJ1-5, with TRBD1 identical over 8 bases. This CDR3 is built from 15 residues. Trimming took 5 bases from V and 5 from J; bases not matched to a gene: 8. The germline gives CDR1 SGHVS, CDR2 FQNEAQ.

The chain has TRBV5-4 and TRBJ2-7, with 9 nucleotides matching TRBD1. Germline trimming cut 4 bases from V and 4 bases from J; bases unmatched to any gene: 6. The V gene's germline CDR1 is SGHNT and CDR2 YYREEE (reference sequence). CDR3 size: 14 residues. CDR3 DNA sequence: TGTGCCAGCAGCCTGGACAGGGGCCCATACGAGCAGTACTTC. Translating gives CASSLDRGPYEQYF.

V is TRBV6-5 and J is TRBJ2-7; the D gene is possibly TRBD1 (5 bases). The length of the CDR3 is 14 residues. Trimming took off 7 bases at V and 2 bases at J, with 15 bases between the two ends. Germline V gives CDR1 MNHEY, CDR2 SVGAGI. The CDR3 region is CASTARAGTYEQYF. Written as DNA, the CDR3 is TGTGCCAGCACGGCTCGGGCAGGGACCTACGAGCAGTACTTC.

The V and J genes are TRBV7-3 and TRBJ2-5, with D perhaps TRBD1 (6 bases). The V gene's germline CDR1 is SGHTA and CDR2 FQGTGA. The CDR3 is 13 amino acids. V lost 5 bases to trimming and J lost 3 bases, with 10 bases between them. The CDR3 nucleotides read TGTGCCAGCAGCCCCCAGGGGAAAGAGACCCAGTACTTC. Protein sequence: CASSPQGKETQYF.

A few counts support this clone. The rearrangement links TRBV18 to TRBJ1-6; the D is unclear. The CDR3 extends over 13 amino acids. The ends were cut back, 2 bases at V and 8 bases at J, with 7 bases in the middle. CDR1 is KGHSH and CDR2 is LQKENI in the germline V gene. The CDR3 spells CASSPLSDSPLHF. The CDR3 nucleotides are TGTGCCAGCTCACCATTGAGCGATTCACCCCTCCACTTT.

The chain couples TRBV4-3 to TRBJ2-7, with 10 bases that match TRBD1. The ends lost 0 bases at V and 3 bases at J; junction bases unmatched: 2. The germline gives CDR1 LGHNA, CDR2 YSLEER. The CDR3 is 15 residues long. The CDR3 here is CASSQEGQGNYEQYF. The CDR3 bases are TGCGCCAGCAGCCAAGAGGGACAGGGGAACTACGAGCAGTACTTC.

The chain carries TRBV5-1 and TRBJ2-3, with 9 bases aligning to TRBD2. This CDR3 spans 15 amino acids. Losses at the gene ends were 3 bases for V and 1 base for J; bases not matched to a gene: 3. The germline V gene has CDR1 SGHRS and CDR2 YFSETQ. CDR3 amino acids: CASSSERGGTDTQYF. DNA of the CDR3: TGCGCCAGCAGCTCTGAGCGGGGGGGCACAGATACGCAGTATTTT.